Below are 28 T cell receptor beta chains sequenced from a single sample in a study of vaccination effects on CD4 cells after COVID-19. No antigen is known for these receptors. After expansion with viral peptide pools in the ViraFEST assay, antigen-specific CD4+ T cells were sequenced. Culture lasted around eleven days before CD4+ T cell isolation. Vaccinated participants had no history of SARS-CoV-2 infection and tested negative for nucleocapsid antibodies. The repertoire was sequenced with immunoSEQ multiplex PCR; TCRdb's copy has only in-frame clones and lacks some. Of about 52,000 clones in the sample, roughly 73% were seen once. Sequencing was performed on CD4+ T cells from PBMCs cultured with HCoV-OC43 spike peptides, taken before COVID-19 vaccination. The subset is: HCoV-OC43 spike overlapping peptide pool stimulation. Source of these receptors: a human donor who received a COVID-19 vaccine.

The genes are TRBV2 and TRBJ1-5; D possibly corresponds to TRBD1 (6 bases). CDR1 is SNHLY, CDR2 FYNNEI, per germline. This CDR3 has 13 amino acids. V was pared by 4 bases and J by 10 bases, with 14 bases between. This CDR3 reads CASSGQGRQPQHF. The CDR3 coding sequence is TGTGCCAGCAGTGGCCAGGGGAGGCAACCCCAGCATTTT.

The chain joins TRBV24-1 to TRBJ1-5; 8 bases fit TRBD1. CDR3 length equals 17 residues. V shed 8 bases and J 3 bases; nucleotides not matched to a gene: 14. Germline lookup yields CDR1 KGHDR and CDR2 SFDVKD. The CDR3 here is CATKELKAGGSNQPQHF. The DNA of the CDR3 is TGTGCCACCAAAGAGCTCAAAGCAGGGGGCTCCAATCAGCCCCAGCATTTT.

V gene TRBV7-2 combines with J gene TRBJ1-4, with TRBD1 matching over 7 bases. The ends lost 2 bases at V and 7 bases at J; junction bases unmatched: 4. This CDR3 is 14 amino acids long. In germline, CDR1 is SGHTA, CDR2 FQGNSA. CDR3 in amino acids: CASSLQGGGEKLFF. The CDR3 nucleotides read TGTGCCAGCAGCTTACAAGGGGGCGGTGAAAAACTGTTTTTT.

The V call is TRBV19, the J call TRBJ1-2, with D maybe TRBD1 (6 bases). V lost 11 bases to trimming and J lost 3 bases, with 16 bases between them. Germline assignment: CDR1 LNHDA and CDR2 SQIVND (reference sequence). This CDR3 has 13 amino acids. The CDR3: CAGKPGHDYGYTF. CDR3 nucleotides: TGTGCCGGGAAACCGGGACACGACTATGGCTACACCTTC.

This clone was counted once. In nucleotides, the CDR3 is TGTGCCAGCAGCTTGGGGAGTATCCGCAATCAGCCCCAGCATTTT. It translates to CASSLGSIRNQPQHF. This sequence joins TRBV11-2 and TRBJ1-5; D is ambiguous. The germline V and J ends were trimmed by 3 bases and 2 bases, with 11 bases remaining between them. In germline, CDR1 is SGHAT, CDR2 FQNNGV. This CDR3 is 15 amino acids long.

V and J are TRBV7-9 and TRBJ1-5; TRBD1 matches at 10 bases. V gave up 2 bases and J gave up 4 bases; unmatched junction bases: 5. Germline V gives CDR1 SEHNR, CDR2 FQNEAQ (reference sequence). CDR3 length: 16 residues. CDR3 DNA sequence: TGTGCCAGCAGCTTATGGCTGGGACAGGGGAATCAGCCCCAGCATTTT. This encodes CASSLWLGQGNQPQHF. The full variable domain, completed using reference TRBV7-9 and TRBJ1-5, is DTGVSQNPRHKITKRGQNVTFRCDPISEHNRLYWYRQTLGQGPEFLTYFQNEAQLEKSRLLSDRFSAERPKGSFSTLEIQRTEQGDSAMYLCASSLWLGQGNQPQHFGDGTRLSIL.

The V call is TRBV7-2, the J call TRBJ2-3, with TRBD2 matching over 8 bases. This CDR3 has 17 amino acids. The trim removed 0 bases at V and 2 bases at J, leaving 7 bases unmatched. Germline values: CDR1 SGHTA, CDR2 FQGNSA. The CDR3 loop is CASSLASGGGFTDTQYF. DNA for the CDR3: TGTGCCAGCAGCTTAGCGTCGGGCGGGGGGTTCACAGATACGCAGTATTTT.

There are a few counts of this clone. The DNA for the CDR3 is TGTGCCAGCAGTTACTCGGGCGCAGGGGGCTACGAGCAGTACGTC. Encoded protein: CASSYSGAGGYEQYV. The V and J genes are TRBV6-2 or TRBV6-3 and TRBJ2-7; 7 positions match TRBD1. The germline CDR1 and CDR2 sequences are MNHEY and SVGEGT. The CDR3 has 15 residues. V shed 0 bases and J 3 bases; nucleotides not matched to a gene: 5.

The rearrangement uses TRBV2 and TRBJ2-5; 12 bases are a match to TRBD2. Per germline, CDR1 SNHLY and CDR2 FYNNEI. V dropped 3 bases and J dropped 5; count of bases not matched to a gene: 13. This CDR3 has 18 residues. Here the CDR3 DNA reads TGTGCCAGCAGTGATTCCGGGCTAGCGGGGGGGGGTCGGGAGACCCAGTACTTC. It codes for CASSDSGLAGGGRETQYF.

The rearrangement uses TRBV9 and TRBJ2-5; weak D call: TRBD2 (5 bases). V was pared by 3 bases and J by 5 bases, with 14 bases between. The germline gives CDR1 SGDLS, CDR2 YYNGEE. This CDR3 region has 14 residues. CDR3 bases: TGTGCCAGCAGCGGGCTAGTCACGGGGGAGACCCAGTACTTC. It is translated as CASSGLVTGETQYF.

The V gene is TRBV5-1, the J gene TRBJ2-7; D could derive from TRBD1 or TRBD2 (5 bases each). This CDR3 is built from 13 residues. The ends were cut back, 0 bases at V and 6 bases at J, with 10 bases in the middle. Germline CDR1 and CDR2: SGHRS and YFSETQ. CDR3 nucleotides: TGCGCCAGCAGCTTGGTGGCAGGGAGCGAGCAGTACGTC. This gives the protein CASSLVAGSEQYV.

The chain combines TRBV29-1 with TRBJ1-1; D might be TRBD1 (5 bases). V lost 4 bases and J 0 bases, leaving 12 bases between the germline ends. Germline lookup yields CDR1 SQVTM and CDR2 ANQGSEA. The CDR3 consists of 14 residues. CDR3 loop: CSVALGHLNTEAFF. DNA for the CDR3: TGCAGCGTTGCACTAGGACATCTGAACACTGAAGCTTTCTTT. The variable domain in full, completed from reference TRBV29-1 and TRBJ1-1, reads SAVISQKPSRDICQRGTSLTIQCQVDSQVTMMFWYRQQPGQSLTLIATANQGSEATYESGFVIDKFPISRPNLTFSTLTVSNMSPEDSSIYLCSVALGHLNTEAFFGQGTRLTVV.

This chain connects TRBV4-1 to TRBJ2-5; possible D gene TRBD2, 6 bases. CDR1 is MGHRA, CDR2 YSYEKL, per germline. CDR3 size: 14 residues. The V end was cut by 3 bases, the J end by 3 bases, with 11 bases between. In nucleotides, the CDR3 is TGCGCCAGCAGCCACGCGGGAACGGAAGAGACCCAGTACTTC. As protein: CASSHAGTEETQYF.

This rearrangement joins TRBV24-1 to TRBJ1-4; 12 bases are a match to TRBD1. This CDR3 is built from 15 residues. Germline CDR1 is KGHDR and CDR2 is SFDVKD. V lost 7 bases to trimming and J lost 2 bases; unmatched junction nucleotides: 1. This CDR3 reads CATRGQGATNEKLFF. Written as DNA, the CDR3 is TGTGCCACCAGGGGACAGGGGGCTACTAATGAAAAACTGTTTTTT.

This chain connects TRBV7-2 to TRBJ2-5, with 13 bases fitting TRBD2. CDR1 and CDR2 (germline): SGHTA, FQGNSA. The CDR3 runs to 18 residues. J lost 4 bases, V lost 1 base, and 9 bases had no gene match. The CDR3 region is CASSLVVTSGGARETQYF. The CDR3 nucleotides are TGTGCCAGCAGCTTAGTGGTTACTAGCGGGGGGGCCAGAGAGACCCAGTACTTC.

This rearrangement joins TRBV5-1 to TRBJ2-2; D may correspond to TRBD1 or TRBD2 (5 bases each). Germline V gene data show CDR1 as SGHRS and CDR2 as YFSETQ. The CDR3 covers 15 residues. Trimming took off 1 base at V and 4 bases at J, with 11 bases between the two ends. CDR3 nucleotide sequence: TGCGCCAGCAGCTTGTGGGCAGGGACCACCGGGGAGCTGTTTTTT. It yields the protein CASSLWAGTTGELFF.

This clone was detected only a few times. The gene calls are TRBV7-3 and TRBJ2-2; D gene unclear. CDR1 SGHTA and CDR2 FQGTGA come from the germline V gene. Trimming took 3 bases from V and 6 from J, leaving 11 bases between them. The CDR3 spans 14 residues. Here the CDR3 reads CASSFGVRPGELFF. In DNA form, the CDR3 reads TGTGCCAGCAGCTTTGGGGTCCGTCCCGGGGAGCTGTTTTTT.

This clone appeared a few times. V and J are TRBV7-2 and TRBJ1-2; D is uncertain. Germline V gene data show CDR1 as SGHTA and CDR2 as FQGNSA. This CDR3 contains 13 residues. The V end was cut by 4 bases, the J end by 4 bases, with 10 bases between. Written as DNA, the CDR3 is TGTGCCAGCAGCTCAGCTCCCTCCTATGGCTACACCTTC. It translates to CASSSAPSYGYTF.

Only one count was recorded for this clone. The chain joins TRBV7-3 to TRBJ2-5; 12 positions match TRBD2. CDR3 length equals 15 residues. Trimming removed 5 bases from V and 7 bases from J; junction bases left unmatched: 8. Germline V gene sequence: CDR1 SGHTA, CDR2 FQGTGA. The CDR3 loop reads CASSPLAGGLGTQYF. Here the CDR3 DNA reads TGTGCCAGCAGCCCCCTAGCGGGGGGGCTCGGGACCCAGTACTTC.

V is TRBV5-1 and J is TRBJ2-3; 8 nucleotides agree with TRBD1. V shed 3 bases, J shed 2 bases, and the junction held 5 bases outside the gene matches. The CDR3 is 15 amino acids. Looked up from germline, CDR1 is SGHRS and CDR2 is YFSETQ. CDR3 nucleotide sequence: TGCGCCAGCAGCTCCGGGACAGGTTTCACAGATACGCAGTATTTT. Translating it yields CASSSGTGFTDTQYF.

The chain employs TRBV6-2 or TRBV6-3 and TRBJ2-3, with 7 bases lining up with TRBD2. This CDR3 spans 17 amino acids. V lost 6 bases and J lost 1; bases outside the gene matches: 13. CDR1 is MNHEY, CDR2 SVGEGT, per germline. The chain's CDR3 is CASSTLRLAAGTDTQYF. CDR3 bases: TGTGCCAGCAGCACCCTAAGACTAGCAGCGGGCACAGATACGCAGTATTTT.

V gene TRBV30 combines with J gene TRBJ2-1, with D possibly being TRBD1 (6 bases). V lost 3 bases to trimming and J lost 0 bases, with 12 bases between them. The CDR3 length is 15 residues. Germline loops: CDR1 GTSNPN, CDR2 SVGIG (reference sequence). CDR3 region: CAWRRQGNSYNEQFF. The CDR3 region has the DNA TGTGCCTGGAGGAGGCAGGGGAACTCCTACAATGAGCAGTTCTTC.

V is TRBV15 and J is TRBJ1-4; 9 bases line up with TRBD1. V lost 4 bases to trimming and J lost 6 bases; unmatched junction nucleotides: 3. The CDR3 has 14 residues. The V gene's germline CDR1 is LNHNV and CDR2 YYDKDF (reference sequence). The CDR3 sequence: CATSTRDRDEKLFF. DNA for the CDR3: TGTGCCACCAGCACCCGGGACAGGGATGAAAAACTGTTTTTT.

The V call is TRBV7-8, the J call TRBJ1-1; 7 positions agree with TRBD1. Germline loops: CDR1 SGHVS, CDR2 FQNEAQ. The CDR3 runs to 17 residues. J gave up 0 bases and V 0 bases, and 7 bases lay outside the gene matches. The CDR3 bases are TGTGCCAGCAGCTTAGCCCAGGGGGGGCTCGTGAACACTGAAGCTTTCTTT. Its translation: CASSLAQGGLVNTEAFF.

The DNA of the CDR3 is TGCGCCAGCAGCCTCCTTGGGGGGGACAATCAGCCCCAGCATTTT. It specifies CASSLLGGDNQPQHF. The chain has TRBV5-1 and TRBJ1-5; D might be TRBD1 (5 bases). Germline V gene lookup returns CDR1 SGHRS and CDR2 YFSETQ. CDR3 size: 15 residues. Trimming cost V 4 bases and J 3 bases, with 14 bases left between them.

CDR3 amino acids: CASSPAGGGSLFNYGYTF. CDR3 sequence (DNA): TGTGCCAGCAGCCCCGCCGGCGGGGGGTCACTGTTTAACTATGGCTACACCTTC. The chain combines TRBV5-6 with TRBJ1-2, with a weak D call TRBD1 (5 bases). This CDR3 is 18 amino acids long. Trimming took off 4 bases at V and 1 base at J, with 23 bases between the two ends. Germline CDR1 reads SGHDT; CDR2 reads YYEEEE.

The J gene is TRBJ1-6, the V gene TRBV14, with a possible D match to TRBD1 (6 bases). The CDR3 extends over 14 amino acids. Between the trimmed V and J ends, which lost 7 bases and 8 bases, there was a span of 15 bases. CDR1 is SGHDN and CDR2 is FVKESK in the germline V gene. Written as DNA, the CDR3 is TGTGCCAGCAACGGGCAGGGGAGTTATTCACCCCTCCACTTT. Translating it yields CASNGQGSYSPLHF.

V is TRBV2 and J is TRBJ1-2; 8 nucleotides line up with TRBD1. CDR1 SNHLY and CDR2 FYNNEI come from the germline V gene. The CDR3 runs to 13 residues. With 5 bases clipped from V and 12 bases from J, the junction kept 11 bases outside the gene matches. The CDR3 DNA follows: TGTGCCAGCAGTCGAGGGGGACAGGCTGGGCACACCTTC. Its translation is CASSRGGQAGHTF.